This is a list of T cell receptor beta chains from one sample in a study of cytomegalovirus exposure and HLA in healthy donors. Method: immunoSEQ multiplex PCR; TCRdb's copy keeps in-frame clones and lacks some. The data show 100,000 or so clones, roughly an eighth seen once. Sequencing was performed on PBMCs. These receptors originate from a man aged 35 to 55 in good health and CMV-seropositive. Each CDR3 is given with its conserved first and last residue. Fields, in order: V gene, D gene, J gene, clone size, CDR3 DNA, CDR3 protein. D genes are given only for firm matches. Clone size appears in some rows only: once, few, many, or a class for an expanded clone.

v_gene: TRBV6-1; d_gene: NA; j_gene: TRBJ2-1; abundance: few; CDR3nt: TGTGCCAGCAGTGAAGAACTGACCTACAATGAGCAGTTCTTC; CDR3aa: CASSEELTYNEQFF
v_gene: TRBV7-9; d_gene: TRBD1; j_gene: TRBJ1-2; abundance: NA; CDR3nt: TGTGCCAGCAGCTTATTGGGACAGGGGGCCGAGGGCTACACCTTC; CDR3aa: CASSLLGQGAEGYTF
v_gene: TRBV19; d_gene: NA; j_gene: TRBJ2-7; abundance: NA; CDR3nt: TGTGCCAGTAGTATTCTAACCGGGAGCTCCTACGAGCAGTACTTC; CDR3aa: CASSILTGSSYEQYF
v_gene: TRBV5-4; d_gene: NA; j_gene: TRBJ2-5; abundance: NA; CDR3nt: TGTGCCAGCAGCTATGACAGAAAAGAGACCCAGTACTTC; CDR3aa: CASSYDRKETQYF
v_gene: TRBV20-1; d_gene: NA; j_gene: TRBJ2-5; abundance: many; CDR3nt: TGCAAAGCCGACAGCCAAGAGACCCAGTACTTC; CDR3aa: CKADSQETQYF
v_gene: TRBV19; d_gene: TRBD1; j_gene: TRBJ1-5; abundance: few; CDR3nt: TGTGCCAGTAGTCGGGGGACAGGGCAACAGCCCCAGCATTTT; CDR3aa: CASSRGTGQQPQHF
v_gene: TRBV6-5; d_gene: NA; j_gene: TRBJ1-3; abundance: few; CDR3nt: TGTGCCAGCGGCCCTTTCTCTGGAAACACCATATATTTT; CDR3aa: CASGPFSGNTIYF
v_gene: TRBV7-6; d_gene: NA; j_gene: TRBJ2-3; abundance: NA; CDR3nt: TGTGCCAGCAGCTCCCCTTCTGCGCAGTATTTT; CDR3aa: CASSSPSAQYF
v_gene: TRBV6-6; d_gene: NA; j_gene: TRBJ1-5; abundance: few; CDR3nt: TGTGCCAGCGGAGATAGCAATCAGCCCCAGCATTTT; CDR3aa: CASGDSNQPQHF
v_gene: TRBV9; d_gene: TRBD2; j_gene: TRBJ2-3; abundance: NA; CDR3nt: TGTGCCAGCAGCGTAGGGGGACTAGCCCCAGATACGCAGTATTTT; CDR3aa: CASSVGGLAPDTQYF
v_gene: TRBV30; d_gene: TRBD2; j_gene: TRBJ2-1; abundance: NA; CDR3nt: TGTGCCTGGAGTGCTTCTGTCGGACTAGCGGGTTACAATGAGCAGTTCTTC; CDR3aa: CAWSASVGLAGYNEQFF
v_gene: TRBV7-8; d_gene: NA; j_gene: TRBJ2-7; abundance: few; CDR3nt: TGTGCCAGCAGCCCCCCGAGACGGGGGGCTGGAGAGCAGTACTTC; CDR3aa: CASSPPRRGAGEQYF
v_gene: TRBV15; d_gene: TRBD1; j_gene: TRBJ1-1; abundance: NA; CDR3nt: TGTGCCACCAGCACAGGGGGTGGCACTGAAGCTTTCTTT; CDR3aa: CATSTGGGTEAFF
v_gene: TRBV4-1; d_gene: TRBD1; j_gene: TRBJ2-7; abundance: NA; CDR3nt: TGCGCCAGCAGCCTTAGACAGGGAGATGACGAGCAGTACTTC; CDR3aa: CASSLRQGDDEQYF
v_gene: TRBV2; d_gene: TRBD2; j_gene: TRBJ2-1; abundance: NA; CDR3nt: TGTGCCAGCAGCGCCCTGGGACTAGCGGGAGAATCAAGGGAGCAGTTCTTC; CDR3aa: CASSALGLAGESREQFF
v_gene: TRBV11-2; d_gene: NA; j_gene: TRBJ1-5; abundance: NA; CDR3nt: TGTGCCAGCAGCCCCCTGGGGGGTAGCAATCAGCCCCAGCATTTT; CDR3aa: CASSPLGGSNQPQHF
v_gene: TRBV7-2; d_gene: TRBD2; j_gene: TRBJ2-7; abundance: NA; CDR3nt: TGTGCCAGCAGCAAACTAGCGGGAGGGGGCTACGAGCAGTACTTC; CDR3aa: CASSKLAGGGYEQYF
v_gene: TRBV2; d_gene: NA; j_gene: TRBJ2-3; abundance: NA; CDR3nt: TGTGCCAGCAGTGACCCAGGGGGCGTAGCGGGAGCGGTAGATACGCAGTATTTT; CDR3aa: CASSDPGGVAGAVDTQYF
v_gene: TRBV5-8; d_gene: NA; j_gene: TRBJ1-2; abundance: NA; CDR3nt: TGTGCCAGCAGCTCCCCCCGGGCAGGGAGGTATGGCTACACCTTC; CDR3aa: CASSSPRAGRYGYTF
v_gene: TRBV4-1; d_gene: TRBD2; j_gene: TRBJ2-7; abundance: few; CDR3nt: TGCGCCAGCAGCATCGGGGAGGGATACTCCTACGAGCAGTACTTC; CDR3aa: CASSIGEGYSYEQYF
v_gene: TRBV6-1; d_gene: TRBD1; j_gene: TRBJ1-5; abundance: NA; CDR3nt: TGTGCCAGCAGTGTAGACAGGGGGCTACAGCCCCAGCATTTT; CDR3aa: CASSVDRGLQPQHF
v_gene: TRBV9; d_gene: NA; j_gene: TRBJ1-2; abundance: few; CDR3nt: TGTGCCAGCAATCGGGACACTCGGAAAGGCTACACCTTC; CDR3aa: CASNRDTRKGYTF
v_gene: TRBV5-6; d_gene: NA; j_gene: TRBJ2-7; abundance: NA; CDR3nt: TGTGCCAGCAGCTTGGCCAACGAGCAGTACTTC; CDR3aa: CASSLANEQYF
v_gene: TRBV9; d_gene: NA; j_gene: TRBJ2-3; abundance: few; CDR3nt: TGTGCCAGCAGTGTAGTCGGGGGTACCGATACGCAGTATTTT; CDR3aa: CASSVVGGTDTQYF
v_gene: TRBV2; d_gene: TRBD1; j_gene: TRBJ1-2; abundance: NA; CDR3nt: TGTGCCAGCAGGGGGGACAGGTTTGAGAACTATGGCTACACCTTC; CDR3aa: CASRGDRFENYGYTF
v_gene: TRBV9; d_gene: NA; j_gene: TRBJ2-1; abundance: NA; CDR3nt: TGTGCCAGCAGCGTAGAAGGCGGCGCCTACAATGAGCAGTTCTTC; CDR3aa: CASSVEGGAYNEQFF
v_gene: TRBV6-1; d_gene: TRBD1; j_gene: TRBJ1-4; abundance: few; CDR3nt: TGTGCCAGCCTCGACAGGGTTAGGGAAAAACTGTTTTTT; CDR3aa: CASLDRVREKLFF
v_gene: TRBV6-5; d_gene: NA; j_gene: TRBJ2-2; abundance: few; CDR3nt: TGTGCCAGCAGTTCCGGGACTGACCCCGGGGAGCTGTTTTTT; CDR3aa: CASSSGTDPGELFF
v_gene: TRBV29-1; d_gene: NA; j_gene: TRBJ2-2; abundance: few; CDR3nt: TGCAGCGGATTAGCGTCGACCGGGGAGCTGTTTTTT; CDR3aa: CSGLASTGELFF
v_gene: TRBV9; d_gene: TRBD2; j_gene: TRBJ2-2; abundance: few; CDR3nt: TGTGCCAGCAGGAAGCGGGAGAACACCGGGGAGCTGTTTTTT; CDR3aa: CASRKRENTGELFF
v_gene: TRBV27; d_gene: NA; j_gene: TRBJ2-3; abundance: NA; CDR3nt: TGTGCCAGCAGTTTATACGGCGTAAGAGGCGCAGATACGCAGTATTTT; CDR3aa: CASSLYGVRGADTQYF